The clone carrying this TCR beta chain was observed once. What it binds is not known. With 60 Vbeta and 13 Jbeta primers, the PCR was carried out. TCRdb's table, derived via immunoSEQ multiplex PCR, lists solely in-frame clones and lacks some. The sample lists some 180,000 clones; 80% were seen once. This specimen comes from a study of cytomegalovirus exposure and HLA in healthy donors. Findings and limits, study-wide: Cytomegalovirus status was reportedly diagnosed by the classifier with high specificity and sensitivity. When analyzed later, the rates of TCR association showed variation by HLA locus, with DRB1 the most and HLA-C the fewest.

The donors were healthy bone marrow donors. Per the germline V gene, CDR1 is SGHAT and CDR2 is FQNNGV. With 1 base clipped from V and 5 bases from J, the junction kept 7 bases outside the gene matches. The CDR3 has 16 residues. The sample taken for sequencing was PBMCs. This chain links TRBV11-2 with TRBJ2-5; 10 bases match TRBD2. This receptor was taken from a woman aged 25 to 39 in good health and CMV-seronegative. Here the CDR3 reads CASSLGGAGGLETQYF. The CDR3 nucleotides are TGTGCCAGCAGCTTAGGAGGAGCGGGGGGGCTGGAGACCCAGTACTTC.